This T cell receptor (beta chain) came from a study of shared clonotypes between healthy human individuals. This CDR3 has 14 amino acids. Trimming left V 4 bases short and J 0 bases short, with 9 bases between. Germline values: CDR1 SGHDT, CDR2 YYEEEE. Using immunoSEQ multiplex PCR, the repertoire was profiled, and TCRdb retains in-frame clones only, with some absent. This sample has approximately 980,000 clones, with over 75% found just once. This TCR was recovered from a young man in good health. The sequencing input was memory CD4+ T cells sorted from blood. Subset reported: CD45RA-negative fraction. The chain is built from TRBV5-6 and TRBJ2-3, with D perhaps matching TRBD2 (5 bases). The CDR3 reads CASSRRGSTDTQYF. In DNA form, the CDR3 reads TGTGCCAGCAGCCGACGAGGGAGCACAGATACGCAGTATTTT. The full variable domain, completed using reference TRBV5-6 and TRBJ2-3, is DAGVTQSPTHLIKTRGQQVTLRCSPKSGHDTVSWYQQALGQGPQFIFQYYEEEERQRGNFPDRFSGHQFPNYSSELNVNALLLGDSALYLCASSRRGSTDTQYFGPGTRLTVL.